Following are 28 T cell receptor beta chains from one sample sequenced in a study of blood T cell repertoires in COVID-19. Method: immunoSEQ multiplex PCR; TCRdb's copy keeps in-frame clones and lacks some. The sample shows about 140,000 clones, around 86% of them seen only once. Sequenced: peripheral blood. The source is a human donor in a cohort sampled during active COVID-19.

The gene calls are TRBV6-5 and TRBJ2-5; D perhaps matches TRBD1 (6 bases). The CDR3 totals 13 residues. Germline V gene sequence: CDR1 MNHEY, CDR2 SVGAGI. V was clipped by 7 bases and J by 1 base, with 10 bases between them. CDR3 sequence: CASTPTGQETQYF. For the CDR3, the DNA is TGTGCCAGCACCCCGACAGGCCAAGAGACCCAGTACTTC.

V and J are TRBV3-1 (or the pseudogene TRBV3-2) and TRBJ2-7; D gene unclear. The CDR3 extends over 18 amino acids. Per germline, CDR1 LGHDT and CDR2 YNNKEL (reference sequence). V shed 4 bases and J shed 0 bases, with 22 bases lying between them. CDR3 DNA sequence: TGTGCCAGCAGCCCGAAATCGACTCCTCGAGCAAGCTCCTACGAGCAGTACTTC. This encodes CASSPKSTPRASSYEQYF.

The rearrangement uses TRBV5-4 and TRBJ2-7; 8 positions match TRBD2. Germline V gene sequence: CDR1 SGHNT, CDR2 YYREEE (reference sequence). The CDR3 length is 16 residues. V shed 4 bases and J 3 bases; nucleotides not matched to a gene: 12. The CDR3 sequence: CASSLNGLAGIYEQYF. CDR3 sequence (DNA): TGTGCCAGCAGCCTCAACGGGCTAGCGGGCATCTACGAGCAGTACTTC.

The CDR3: CATNWTSGSVHYEQYF. In DNA, the CDR3 is TGTGCCACCAATTGGACTAGCGGGAGCGTACACTACGAGCAGTACTTC. The chain recombines TRBV24-1 with TRBJ2-7, with 13 bases that match TRBD2. The CDR3 covers 16 residues. With 8 bases clipped from V and 3 bases from J, the junction kept 9 bases outside the gene matches. Germline CDR1 and CDR2: KGHDR and SFDVKD.

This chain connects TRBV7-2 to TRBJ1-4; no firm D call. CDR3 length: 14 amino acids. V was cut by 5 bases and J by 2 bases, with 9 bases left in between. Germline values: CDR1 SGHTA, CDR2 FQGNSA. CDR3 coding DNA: TGTGCCAGCAGCCCCCAGGTGACTAATGAAAAACTGTTTTTT. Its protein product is CASSPQVTNEKLFF.

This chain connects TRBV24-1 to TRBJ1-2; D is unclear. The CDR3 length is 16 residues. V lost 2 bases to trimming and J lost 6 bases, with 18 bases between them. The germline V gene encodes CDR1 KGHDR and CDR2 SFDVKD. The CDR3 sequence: CATSDSGRQAVNGYTF. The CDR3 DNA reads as TGTGCCACCAGTGATTCGGGGAGGCAGGCGGTAAATGGCTACACCTTC.

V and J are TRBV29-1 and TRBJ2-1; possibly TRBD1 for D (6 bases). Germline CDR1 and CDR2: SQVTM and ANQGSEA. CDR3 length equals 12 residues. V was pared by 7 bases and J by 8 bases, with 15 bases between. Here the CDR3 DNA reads TGCAGCGCGGATGGACAGTCCGATGAGCAGTTCTTC. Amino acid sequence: CSADGQSDEQFF.

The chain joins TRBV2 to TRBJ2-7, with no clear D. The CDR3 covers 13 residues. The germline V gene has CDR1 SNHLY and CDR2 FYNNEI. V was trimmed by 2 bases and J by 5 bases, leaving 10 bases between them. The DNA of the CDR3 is TGTGCCAGCAGTGAAACCCTAGTACACGAGCAGTACTTC. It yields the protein CASSETLVHEQYF.

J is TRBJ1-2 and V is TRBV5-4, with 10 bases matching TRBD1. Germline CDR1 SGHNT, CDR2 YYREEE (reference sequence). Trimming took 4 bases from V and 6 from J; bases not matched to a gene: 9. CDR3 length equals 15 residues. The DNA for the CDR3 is TGTGCCAGCAGCGCAGCGGGACAGGGGTGGAATGGCTACACCTTC. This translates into CASSAAGQGWNGYTF. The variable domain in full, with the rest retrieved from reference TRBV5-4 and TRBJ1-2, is ETGVTQSPTHLIKTRGQQVTLRCSSQSGHNTVSWYQQALGQGPQFIFQYYREEENGRGNFPPRFSGLQFPNYSSELNVNALELDDSALYLCASSAAGQGWNGYTFGSGTRLTVV.

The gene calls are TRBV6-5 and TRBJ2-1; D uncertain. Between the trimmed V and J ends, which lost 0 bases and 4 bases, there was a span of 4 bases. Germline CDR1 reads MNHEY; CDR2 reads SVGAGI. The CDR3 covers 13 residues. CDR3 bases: TGTGCCAGCAGTTACTCGCGGTACAATGAGCAGTTCTTC. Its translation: CASSYSRYNEQFF.

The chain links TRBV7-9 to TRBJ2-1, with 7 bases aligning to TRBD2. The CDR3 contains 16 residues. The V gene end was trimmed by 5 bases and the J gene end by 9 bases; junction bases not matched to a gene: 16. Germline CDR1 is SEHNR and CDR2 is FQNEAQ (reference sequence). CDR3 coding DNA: TGTGCCAGCAGCCCCCCCGGGACTATCCTGGGAGGTGAGCAGTTCTTC. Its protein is CASSPPGTILGGEQFF.

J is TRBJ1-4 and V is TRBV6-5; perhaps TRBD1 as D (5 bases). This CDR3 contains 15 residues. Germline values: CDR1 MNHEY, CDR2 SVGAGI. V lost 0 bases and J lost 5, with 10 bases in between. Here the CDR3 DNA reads TGTGCCAGCAGTTACTCGAACAGGTTAAATGAAAAACTGTTTTTT. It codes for CASSYSNRLNEKLFF.

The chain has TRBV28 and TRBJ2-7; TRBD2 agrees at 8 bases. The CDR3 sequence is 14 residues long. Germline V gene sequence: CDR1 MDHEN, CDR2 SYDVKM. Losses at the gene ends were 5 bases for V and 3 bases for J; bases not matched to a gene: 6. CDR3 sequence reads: CASSAGSGSYEQYF. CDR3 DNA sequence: TGTGCCAGCAGTGCGGGAAGCGGGAGCTACGAGCAGTACTTC.

For the CDR3, the DNA is TGTGCCAGCAGTATTGTTTCCAGCTCCTACGAGCAGTACTTC. It encodes CASSIVSSSYEQYF. The genes are TRBV6-5 and TRBJ2-7; D unclear. Germline V CDR1 and CDR2: MNHEY, SVGAGI. Trimming removed 5 bases from V and 0 bases from J, with 11 bases in between. This CDR3 has 14 residues.

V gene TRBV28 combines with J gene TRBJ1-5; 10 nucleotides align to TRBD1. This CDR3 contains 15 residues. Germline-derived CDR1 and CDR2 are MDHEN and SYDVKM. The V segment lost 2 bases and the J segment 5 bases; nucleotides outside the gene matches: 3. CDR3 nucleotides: TGTGCCAGCAGTTTAGCCGGACAGGGGGATCAGCCCCAGCATTTT. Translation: CASSLAGQGDQPQHF.

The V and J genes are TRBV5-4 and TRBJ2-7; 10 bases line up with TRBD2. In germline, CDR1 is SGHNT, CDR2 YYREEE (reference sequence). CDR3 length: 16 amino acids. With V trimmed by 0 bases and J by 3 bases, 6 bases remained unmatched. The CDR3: CASSLVEGLAVYEQYF. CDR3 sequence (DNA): TGTGCCAGCAGCTTGGTGGAAGGACTAGCGGTCTACGAGCAGTACTTC.

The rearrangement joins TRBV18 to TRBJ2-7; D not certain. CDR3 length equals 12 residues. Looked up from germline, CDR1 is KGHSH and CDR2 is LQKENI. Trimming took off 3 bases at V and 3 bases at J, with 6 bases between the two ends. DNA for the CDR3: TGTGCCAGCTCACCCAATCACTACGAGCAGTACTTC. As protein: CASSPNHYEQYF.

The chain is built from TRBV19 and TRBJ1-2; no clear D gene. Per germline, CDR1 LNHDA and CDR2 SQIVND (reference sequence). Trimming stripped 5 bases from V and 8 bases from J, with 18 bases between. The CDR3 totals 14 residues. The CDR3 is CASSPRRRVAGYTF. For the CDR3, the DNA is TGTGCCAGTAGTCCCCGCAGGAGGGTAGCGGGCTACACCTTC.

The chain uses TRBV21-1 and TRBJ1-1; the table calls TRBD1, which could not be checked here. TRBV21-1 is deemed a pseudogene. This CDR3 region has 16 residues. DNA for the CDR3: TGTGCCAGCAGCAAAGCGTGGACAGGAGCGAACACTGAAGCTTTCTTT. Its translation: CASSKAWTGANTEAFF.

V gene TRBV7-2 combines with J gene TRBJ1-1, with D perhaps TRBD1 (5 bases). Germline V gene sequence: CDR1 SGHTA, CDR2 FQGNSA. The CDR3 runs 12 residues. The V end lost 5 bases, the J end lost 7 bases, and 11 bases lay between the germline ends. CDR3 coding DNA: TGTGCCAGCAGCGATCGAGACAGTGAAGCTTTCTTT. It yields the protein CASSDRDSEAFF.

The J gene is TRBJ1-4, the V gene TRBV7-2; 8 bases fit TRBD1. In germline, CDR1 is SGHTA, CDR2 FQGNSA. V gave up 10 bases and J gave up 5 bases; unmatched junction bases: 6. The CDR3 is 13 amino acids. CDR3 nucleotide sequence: TGTGCCACCGCCAGGACAGGGAATGAAAAACTGTTTTTT. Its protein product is CATARTGNEKLFF. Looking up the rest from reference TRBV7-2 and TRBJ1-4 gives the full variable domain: GAGVSQSPSNKVTEKGKDVELRCDPISGHTALYWYRQSLGQGLEFLIYFQGNSAPDKSGLPSDRFSAERTGGSVSTLTIQRTQQEDSAVYLCATARTGNEKLFFGSGTQLSVL.

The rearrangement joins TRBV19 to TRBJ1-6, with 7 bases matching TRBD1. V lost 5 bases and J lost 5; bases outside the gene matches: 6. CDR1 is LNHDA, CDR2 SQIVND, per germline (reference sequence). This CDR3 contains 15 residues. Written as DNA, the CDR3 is TGTGCCAGTAGTGACCGGGACAGCCATAATTCACCCCTCCACTTT. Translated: CASSDRDSHNSPLHF. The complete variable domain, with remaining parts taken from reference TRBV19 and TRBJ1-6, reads DGGITQSPKYLFRKEGQNVTLSCEQNLNHDAMYWYRQDPGQGLRLIYYSQIVNDFQKGDIAEGYSVSREKKESFPLTVTSAQKNPTAFYLCASSDRDSHNSPLHFGNGTRLTVT.

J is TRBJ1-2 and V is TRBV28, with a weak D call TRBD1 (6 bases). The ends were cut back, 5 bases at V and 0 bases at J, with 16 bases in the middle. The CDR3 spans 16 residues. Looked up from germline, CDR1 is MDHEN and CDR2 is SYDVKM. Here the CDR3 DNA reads TGTGCCAGCAGTGAACCCACCGACAGGACTAACTATGGCTACACCTTC. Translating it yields CASSEPTDRTNYGYTF.

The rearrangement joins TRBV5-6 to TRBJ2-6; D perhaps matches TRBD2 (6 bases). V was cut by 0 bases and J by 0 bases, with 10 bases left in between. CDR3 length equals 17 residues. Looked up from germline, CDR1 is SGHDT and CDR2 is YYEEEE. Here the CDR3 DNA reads TGTGCCAGCAGCTTGGATCGGGGGTACTCTGGGGCCAACGTCCTGACTTTC. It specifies CASSLDRGYSGANVLTF.

This CDR3 is CASSPTGQGDSPLHF. The CDR3 bases are TGTGCCAGCAGCCCCACCGGACAGGGTGACTCACCCCTCCACTTT. The chain joins TRBV4-2 to TRBJ1-6, with 8 bases lining up with TRBD1. The CDR3 sequence is 15 residues long. The germline CDR1 and CDR2 sequences are LGHNA and YNFKEQ. V was pared by 4 bases and J by 10 bases, with 9 bases of the junction left unmatched.

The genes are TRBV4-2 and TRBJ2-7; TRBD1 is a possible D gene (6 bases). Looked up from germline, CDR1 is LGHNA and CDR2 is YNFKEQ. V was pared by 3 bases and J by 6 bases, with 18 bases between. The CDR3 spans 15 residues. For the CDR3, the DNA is TGTGCCAGCAGCCAGTACCGGGACAAACCTTCCGAGCAGTACTTC. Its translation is CASSQYRDKPSEQYF.

The chain's CDR3 is CASRRGREGLKASSYEQYF. The CDR3 DNA reads as TGTGCCAGCAGGAGGGGGCGGGAGGGCCTTAAGGCGAGCTCCTACGAGCAGTACTTC. The chain recombines TRBV7-8 with TRBJ2-7, with TRBD2 matching over 9 bases. The ends lost 6 bases at V and 0 bases at J; junction bases unmatched: 18. The CDR3 consists of 19 residues. Germline values: CDR1 SGHVS, CDR2 FQNEAQ.

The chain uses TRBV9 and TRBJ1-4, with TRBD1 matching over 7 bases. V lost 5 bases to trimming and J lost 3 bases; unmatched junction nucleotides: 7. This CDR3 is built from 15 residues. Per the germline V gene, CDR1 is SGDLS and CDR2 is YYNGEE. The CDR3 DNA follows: TGTGCCAGCAGGACAGGGATTGTACCTAATGAAAAACTGTTTTTT. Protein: CASRTGIVPNEKLFF.